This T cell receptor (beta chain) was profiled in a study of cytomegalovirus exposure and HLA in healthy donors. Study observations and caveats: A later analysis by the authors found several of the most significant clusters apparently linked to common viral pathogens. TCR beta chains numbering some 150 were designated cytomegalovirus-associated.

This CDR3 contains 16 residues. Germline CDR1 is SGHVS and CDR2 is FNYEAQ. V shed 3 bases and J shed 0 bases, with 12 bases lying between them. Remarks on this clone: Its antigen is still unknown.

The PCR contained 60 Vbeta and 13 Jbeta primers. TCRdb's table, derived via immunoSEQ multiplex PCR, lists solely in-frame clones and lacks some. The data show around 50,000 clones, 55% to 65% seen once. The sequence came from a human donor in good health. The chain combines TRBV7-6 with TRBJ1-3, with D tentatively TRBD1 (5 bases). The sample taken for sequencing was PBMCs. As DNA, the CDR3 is TGTGCCAGCAGCTTGGCAGGGCAAAGCTCTGGAAACACCATATATTTT. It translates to CASSLAGQSSGNTIYF. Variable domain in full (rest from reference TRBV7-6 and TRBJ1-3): GAGVSQSPRYKVTKRGQDVALRCDPISGHVSLYWYRQALGQGPEFLTYFNYEAQQDKSGLPNDRFSAERPEGSISTLTIQRTEQRDSAMYRCASSLAGQSSGNTIYFGEGSWLTVV.